The clone carrying this T cell receptor beta chain was found a few times. Its antigen remains unidentified. Produced via immunoSEQ multiplex PCR; TCRdb's table is partial and in-frame only. The repertoire has approximately 15,000 clones, approximately 95% of them found once; the top ten carry 9.3%. This sample was taken from a study of monozygotic twins with cystic fibrosis. Germline CDR1 is SGDLS and CDR2 is YYNGEE. V was clipped by 4 bases and J by 1 base, with 12 bases between them. CDR3 length equals 15 residues. Study observations and caveats: In 13 of 16 pairs, V gene usage was closest to the co-twin's.

Specimen: blood. The V and J genes are TRBV9 and TRBJ1-5; D call uncertain. The TCR comes from a girl aged 2-10 years with cystic fibrosis. The CDR3 protein is CASSSEGLSNQPQHF. The CDR3 DNA reads as TGTGCCAGCAGCAGCGAAGGACTAAGCAATCAGCCCCAGCATTTT.